The present T cell receptor beta chain was sequenced within a study of T cells after posttransplantation cyclophosphamide (TCRdb year 2016). With regard to the full study: T cell repertoire reconstitution was tracked by TRB sequencing after myeloablative bone marrow transplantation in which posttransplantation cyclophosphamide was used as GVHD prophylaxis. Samples from roughly 35 PTCy-treated patients, along with samples from roughly 16 of their related bone marrow donors, underwent antigen receptor sequencing. Blood from all 30 or so PTCy patients with 1-year posttransplant specimens was subjected to TRB sequencing. TRB sequencing was also done on up to roughly 3 additional blood samples from 2 to 5.2 years after transplant in 3 patients, and on pretransplant blood from 4 patients. TRA and TRB clonality were tightly correlated in eight to ten samples, so subsequent TCR analyses focused on TRB only. Public TRB sequences were compared against a database of over 3,600 sequences linked to responses to pathogens, tumor antigens, self-antigens and alloantigens.

The sample's treatment or condition, from its label and the paper: high-dose cyclophosphamide on days +3 and +4 as single-agent GVHD prophylaxis. Patients in the PTCy group got busulfan and fludarabine conditioning, a marrow graft from a related or unrelated donor, and cyclophosphamide on days +3 and +4. The PTCy-treated patients were drawn from a prospective, multi-institutional clinical trial. Peripheral blood and bone marrow mononuclear cells were isolated by Ficoll-Hypaque density centrifugation and cryopreserved. CD4+ and CD8+ T cells, including naive and memory subsets, were sorted by FACS using a FACSAria II. Overall results and qualifications from the work: Across the 45 to 55 patients, TRB clonality was highly associated with recipient CMV seropositivity and CMV reactivation, and diversity with PTCy was similar to that in the CNI/methotrexate controls. Donor-recipient similarity was low at 1-2 months but rose over the first year, and later blood repertoires were often dominated by donor CD8+ memory clones. The TRB repertoires of T cells infiltrating skin or GI tract showed only limited overlap with the TRB repertoires of T cells in blood.

This clone was detected once. No cognate antigen has been identified for it. Base quality data are lacking; no much larger clone is found one base away. Taken from the germline V gene (reference sequence), the CDR1 and CDR2 loops are SGHNT and YYREEE. Trimming at the junction amounts to 4 bases on V and 0 bases on J, and the germline ends lie 13 bases apart. The CDR3 starts with the cysteine, ends with the phenylalanine, and has 15 residues. Just CDR3 DNA is preserved here, 45 bases in frame from base 1. TRB sequencing used genomic DNA with the immunoSEQ assay at survey resolution or the hsTCRB kit. As for the original processing: Initial read processing used immunoSEQ software, and repertoire analyses used the LymphoSeq R package. Clonality was computed as 1 minus normalized Shannon entropy, and a Gini coefficient was also calculated for each TRB dataset. To infer phenotypes in unsorted samples, TRB sequences from sorted subsets of the recipient or donor were mapped onto unsorted samples from the same recipient. TCRdb took this table from immuneACCESS and kept in-frame rearrangements with V and J called. Such tables lack part of the clones; where checked against another copy, unresolved V genes explain under half of the gap, and the rest is unexplained. The D gene and trimming were derived from the DNA, and the V and J assignments and clone size from that table. Within this sample are approximately 39,000 clones, with around four fifths of them counted one time only. Roughly 8.1% of the sample comes from the top ten.

The sequences come from CD4+ T cells sorted from blood, collected roughly 1,900 days after a stem cell transplant with posttransplant cyclophosphamide. This TCR was recovered from a female patient aged 40-49 years who received an allogeneic stem cell transplant from a related donor, was CMV-positive, and had no GVHD. Where a transplant has occurred, the graft donor may have supplied some of the T cells. Recombination connected TRBV5-4 to TRBJ1-1, and possibly TRBD1, on 6 matching bases. The DNA sequence is TGTGCCAGCAGCCCCCCCACAGGGCTGAACACTGAAGCTTTCTTT. Its translation reads: CASSPPTGLNTEAFF.